The rows below give T cell receptor beta chains drawn from one sample of a study of T-cell memory formation after mild COVID-19. TCRdb processed the 5' RACE reads anew with MiXCR; each CDR3 protein has one entry. This sample has about 350,000 distinct CDR3 sequences, with 20% to 25% found just once. The material sequenced was PBMCs or a T cell subset sorted from them (not recorded which). The receptors originated from a man between 18 and 29 years old who had mild COVID-19 (a few samples of this study predate the infection). Cell type and time point are not known. CDR3s leave out the opening cysteine and the closing phenylalanine or tryptophan. Clone size is not always given. Where it is, it says once, few, many or a class for expanded clones.

TRBJ2-5,-,TRBV5-1,ASSWGNAGGPETQY
TRBJ2-3,-,TRBV9,ASGRGGLTDTQY
TRBJ2-7,once,TRBV20-1,SAREGSSNEQY
TRBJ2-5,few,TRBV12-3/TRBV12-4,ASSSTTGTQY
TRBJ2-2,few,TRBV4-1,ASSQESQLTGELF
TRBJ1-2,few,TRBV7-2,ASSFPRDSQASDWRGYT
TRBJ2-7,few,TRBV6-2/TRBV6-3,ASRNTGHSVYEQY
TRBJ1-1,few,TRBV5-5,ASSSGQGVSMNTEAF
TRBJ1-5,-,TRBV2,ASSSSRGDQPQH
TRBJ1-5,-,TRBV9,ASSEGTGLSDPQH
TRBJ2-6,few,TRBV6-5,ASSSGDSGANVLT
TRBJ1-2,-,TRBV7-2,ASSLAAGGYT
TRBJ2-1,-,TRBV15,ATSREWGYNEQF
TRBJ1-1,few,TRBV20-1,SASEGNSEAF
TRBJ2-1,-,TRBV5-6,ASSLAGTGLTYNEQF
TRBJ2-1,-,TRBV7-8,ASSLVGLAVNEQF
TRBJ1-1,few,TRBV20-1,SASSGGRAF
TRBJ2-5,-,TRBV5-1,ASSPYPSGETQY
TRBJ1-1,-,TRBV18,ASSPPDRGRAF
TRBJ2-5,-,TRBV7-2,ASSLAPSGGETQY
TRBJ2-3,-,TRBV5-1,ASLPGEPYTDTQY
TRBJ1-2,-,TRBV27,ASSLVPGGRGFHGYT
TRBJ2-7,-,TRBV7-2,ASSSGAGRLEQY
TRBJ2-5,few,TRBV28,ASSLTWGAVETQY
TRBJ2-5,few,TRBV7-2,ASSLEGGRKTQY
TRBJ1-6,once,TRBV12-3/TRBV12-4,ASAQRADSPLH
TRBJ2-2,few,TRBV5-1,ASIKSPGANTGELF
TRBJ1-3,few,TRBV5-1,ASSPTTAGNTIY
TRBJ2-1,-,TRBV29-1,SVVFDRGYNEQF
TRBJ2-1,few,TRBV7-2,ASNRAGGIYNEQF
TRBJ1-1,-,TRBV4-1,ASVGTEAF
TRBJ2-1,few,TRBV5-1,ASSSVLSGDEQF
TRBJ1-5,-,TRBV12-3/TRBV12-4,ASSLVHGGLGQPQH
TRBJ1-4,few,TRBV6-2/TRBV6-3,ASSRDGANEKLF
TRBJ2-4,-,TRBV6-1,ASANGHNIQY
TRBJ2-1,-,TRBV12-3/TRBV12-4,ASSLTGLNNEQF
TRBJ2-7,many,TRBV18,ASSPWTGGNDEQY
TRBJ1-1,-,TRBV5-1,ASSSTGSTEAF